Given below is one T cell receptor (beta chain) in context. Its antigen is not known. The sample comes from a study of T cell responses to AZD1222 COVID-19 vaccine. Study details: The study pooled second doses at about 4 or about 12 weeks.

Study-level points and caveats: Donors skewed white British and female; clonal diversity was possibly underestimated. After two AZD1222 doses, spike-specific TCR breadth and depth rose versus day 0. Only six people who got AZD1222 tested seropositive at baseline.

Germline lookup yields CDR1 SGHDT and CDR2 YYEEEE. CDR3 length: 14 residues. The V end was cut by 2 bases, the J end by 5 bases, with 10 bases between. TCRdb's table, derived via immunoSEQ multiplex PCR, lists solely in-frame clones and lacks some. In the table there are more than 100,000 clones, 70% to 85% of which are singletons. The clonotype comes from an adult in good health. The chain has TRBV5-6 and TRBJ2-2, with D unresolved. This specimen was peripheral blood, taken on day 0 of AZD1222 vaccination. The CDR3 loop reads CASSFGRPTGELFF. CDR3 sequence (DNA): TGTGCCAGCAGCTTTGGACGGCCAACCGGGGAGCTGTTTTTT.